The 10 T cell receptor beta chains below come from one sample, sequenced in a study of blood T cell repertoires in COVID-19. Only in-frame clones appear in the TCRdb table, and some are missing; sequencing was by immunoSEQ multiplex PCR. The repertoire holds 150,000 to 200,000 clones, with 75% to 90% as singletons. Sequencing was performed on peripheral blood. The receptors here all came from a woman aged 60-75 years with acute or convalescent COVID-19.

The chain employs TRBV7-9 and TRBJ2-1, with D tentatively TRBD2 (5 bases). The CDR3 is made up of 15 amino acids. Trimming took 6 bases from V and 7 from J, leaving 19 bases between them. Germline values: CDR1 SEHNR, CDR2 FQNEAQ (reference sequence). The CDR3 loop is CASSSSASWRNEQFF. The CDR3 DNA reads TGTGCCAGCAGTTCCTCCGCGTCGTGGAGGAATGAGCAGTTCTTC.

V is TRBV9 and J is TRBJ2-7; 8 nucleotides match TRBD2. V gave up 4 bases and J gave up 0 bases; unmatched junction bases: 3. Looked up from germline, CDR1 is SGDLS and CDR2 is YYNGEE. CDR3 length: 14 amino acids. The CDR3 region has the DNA TGTGCCAGCAGCTGGGGACTAGACTCCTACGAGCAGTACTTC. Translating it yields CASSWGLDSYEQYF.

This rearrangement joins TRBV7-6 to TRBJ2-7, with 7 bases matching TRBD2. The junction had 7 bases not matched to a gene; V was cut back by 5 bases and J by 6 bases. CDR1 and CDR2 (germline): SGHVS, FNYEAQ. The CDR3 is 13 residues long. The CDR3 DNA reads TGTGCCAGCAGCATGGGAGCGGGAACCGAGCAGTACTTC. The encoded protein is CASSMGAGTEQYF.

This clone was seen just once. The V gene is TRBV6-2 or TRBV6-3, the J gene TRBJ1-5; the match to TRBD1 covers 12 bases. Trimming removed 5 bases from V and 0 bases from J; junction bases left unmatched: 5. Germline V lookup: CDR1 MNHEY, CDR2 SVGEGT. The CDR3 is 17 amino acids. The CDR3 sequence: CASSAGQGASSNQPQHF. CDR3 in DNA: TGTGCCAGCAGTGCGGGACAGGGGGCAAGTAGCAATCAGCCCCAGCATTTT.

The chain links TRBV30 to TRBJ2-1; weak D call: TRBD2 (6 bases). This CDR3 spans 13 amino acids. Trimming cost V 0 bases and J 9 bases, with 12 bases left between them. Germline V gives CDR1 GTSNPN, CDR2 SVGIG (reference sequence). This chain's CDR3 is CAWSVGTAVEQFF. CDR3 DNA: TGTGCCTGGAGTGTCGGGACTGCTGTTGAGCAGTTCTTC.

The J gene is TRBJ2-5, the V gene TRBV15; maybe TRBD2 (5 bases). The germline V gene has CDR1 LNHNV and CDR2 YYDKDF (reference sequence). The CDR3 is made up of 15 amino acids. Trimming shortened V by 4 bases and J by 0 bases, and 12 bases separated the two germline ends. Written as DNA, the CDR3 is TGTGCCACCAGCATGGGTTCTAGCAACCAAGAGACCCAGTACTTC. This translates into CATSMGSSNQETQYF.

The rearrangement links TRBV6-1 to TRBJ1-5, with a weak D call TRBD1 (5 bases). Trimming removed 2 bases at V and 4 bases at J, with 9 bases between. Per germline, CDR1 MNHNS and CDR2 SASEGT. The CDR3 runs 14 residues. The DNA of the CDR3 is TGTGCCAGCAGTGAAATGACAGTTAATCAGCCCCAGCATTTT. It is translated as CASSEMTVNQPQHF.

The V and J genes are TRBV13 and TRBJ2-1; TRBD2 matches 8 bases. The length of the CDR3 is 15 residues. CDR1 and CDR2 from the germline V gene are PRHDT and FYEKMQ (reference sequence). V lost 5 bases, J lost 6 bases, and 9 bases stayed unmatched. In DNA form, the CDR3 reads TGTGCCAGCAGCCACGGGACTAGTCTAAGCAATGAGCAGTTCTTC. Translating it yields CASSHGTSLSNEQFF.

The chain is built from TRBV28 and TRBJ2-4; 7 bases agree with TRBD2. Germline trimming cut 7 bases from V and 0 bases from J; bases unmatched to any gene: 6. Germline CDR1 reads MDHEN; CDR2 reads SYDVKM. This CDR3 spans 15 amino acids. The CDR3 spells CASTAVAGAKNIQYF. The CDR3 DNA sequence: TGTGCCAGCACTGCCGTAGCGGGAGCCAAAAACATTCAGTACTTC.

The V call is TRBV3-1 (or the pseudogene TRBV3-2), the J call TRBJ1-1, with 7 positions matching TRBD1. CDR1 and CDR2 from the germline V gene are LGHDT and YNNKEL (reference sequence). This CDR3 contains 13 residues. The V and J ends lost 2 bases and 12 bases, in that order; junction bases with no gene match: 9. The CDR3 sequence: CASSQPTGSRSFF. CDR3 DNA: TGTGCCAGCAGCCAACCGACAGGGTCTCGGTCTTTCTTT.